A single sample gave rise to the 19 T cell receptor beta chains below, sequenced in a study of HIV-infected patients and healthy controls. Follow-up blood was drawn about 14 weeks, roughly three months, after antiretroviral therapy began. All unsorted peripheral T cells were captured because whole blood was used without fractionation. Alpha and beta constant-region primers primed reverse transcription of 500 to 550 ng RNA. Each of the alpha and beta chains got its own library through chain-specific third strand synthesis with indices. TCRdb re-derived calls from the 5' RACE reads in MiXCR, one entry per CDR3 protein. The table shows several thousand distinct CDR3 sequences, with approximately 22% occurring only once. Sequencing used blood, obtained during antiretroviral therapy. These receptor sequences come from an adult with HIV infection.

Comments on this clonotype: Just one base apart from a much larger clone, this may be a read error. J is TRBJ1-5 and V is TRBV12-3 or TRBV12-4; D not resolved. Trimming took off 7 bases at V and 4 bases at J, with 17 bases between the two ends. The CDR3 loop spans 15 amino acids. This CDR3 is CASIMGGDVNQPQHF. CDR3 bases: TGTGCCAGCATCATGGGAGGCGATGTTAATCAGCCCCAGCATTTT.

At least ten counts were recorded for this clonotype. The chain couples TRBV6-6 to TRBJ2-2; weak D call: TRBD1 (5 bases). Trimming shortened V by 6 bases and J by 6 bases, and 17 bases separated the two germline ends. From germline, CDR1 is MNHNY and CDR2 SVGAGI (reference sequence). The CDR3 consists of 15 residues. CDR3 sequence: CASRPPFRVPGELFF. The CDR3 nucleotides read TGTGCCAGCAGGCCCCCCTTCAGGGTACCCGGGGAGCTGTTTTTT.

Sample share makes this clonotype medium-sized. The J gene is TRBJ1-1, the V gene TRBV4-1; weak D call: TRBD1 (6 bases). This CDR3 has 15 amino acids. Trimming took 1 base from V and 4 from J, leaving 13 bases between them. Germline CDR1 reads MGHRA; CDR2 reads YSYEKL. The CDR3 region has the DNA TGCGCCAGCAGCCAAGTTGGGGGCTTGGGCACTGAAGCTTTCTTT. This codes for CASSQVGGLGTEAFF.

Remarks on this clonotype: A much larger clonotype is one base distant, so this may be a read error. This chain links TRBV13 with TRBJ1-4; D uncertain. Per germline, CDR1 PRHDT and CDR2 FYEKMQ (reference sequence). V lost 0 bases and J 8 bases, leaving 7 bases between the germline ends. The CDR3 contains 13 residues. The CDR3, as DNA: TGTGCCAGCAGCTTAGGGAATTGGGAAAAACTGTTTTTT. This encodes CASSLGNWEKLFF.

This clonotype is medium-sized in the sample. This chain uses TRBV9 with TRBJ1-3; D possibly corresponds to TRBD1 (6 bases). Trimming removed 2 bases from V and 0 bases from J, with 12 bases in between. This CDR3 has 16 residues. Germline CDR1 SGDLS, CDR2 YYNGEE. The CDR3 loop reads CASSVRDTSSGNTIYF. As DNA, the CDR3 is TGTGCCAGCAGCGTCCGGGACACTAGCTCTGGAAACACCATATATTTT.

Note on this clonotype: Possible read error: a much larger clone is one base away. CDR3 sequence: CASSLGSSEGNTEALF. As DNA, the CDR3 is TGTGCCAGCAGCTTGGGGTCAAGTGAGGGGAACACTGAAGCTTTATTT. The J gene is TRBJ1-1, the V gene TRBV7-6; the D gene is possibly TRBD1 (5 bases). The CDR3 covers 16 residues. Germline V CDR1 and CDR2: SGHVS, FNYEAQ.

This clonotype was picked up one time. The chain couples TRBV6-5 to TRBJ1-2, with unresolved D. The CDR3 consists of 13 residues. V gave up 5 bases and J gave up 7 bases, with 14 bases separating them. Germline loops: CDR1 MNHEY, CDR2 SVGAGI. CDR3 coding DNA: TGTGCCAGCAGTCACGGTCCCGGATCTGGCTACACCTTC. Translating it yields CASSHGPGSGYTF.

At least ten counts were recorded for this clonotype. This chain joins TRBV6-5 and TRBJ1-2, with a possible D match to TRBD1 (5 bases). The germline gives CDR1 MNHEY, CDR2 SVGAGI. V shed 5 bases and J shed 2 bases, with 12 bases lying between them. This CDR3 has 14 amino acids. CDR3 DNA: TGTGCCAGCAGTAGGGACTTTAAAAACTATGGCTACACCTTC. Translating gives CASSRDFKNYGYTF.

This clonotype qualifies as medium-sized. This chain uses TRBV10-3 with TRBJ1-1; TRBD1 is a possible D gene (6 bases). Germline loops: CDR1 ENHRY, CDR2 SYGVKD. V dropped 6 bases and J dropped 5 bases, with 19 bases sitting between them. This CDR3 contains 15 residues. The CDR3 DNA reads TGTGCCATCAGCCTACAGGGAGCTCTGGGGACTGAAGCTTTCTTT. Its protein product is CAISLQGALGTEAFF.

The table lists this clonotype with many counts. This chain links TRBV20-1 with TRBJ1-1; D unclear. This CDR3 spans 17 amino acids. Per the germline V gene, CDR1 is DFQATT and CDR2 is SNEGSKA (reference sequence). Trimming removed 2 bases at V and 8 bases at J, with 27 bases between. CDR3 coding DNA: TGCAGTGCTAGATTTGAAGGCGGAGCCGACCGAACGAACGAAGCTTTCTTT. Residues: CSARFEGGADRTNEAFF.

There are a few counts of this clonotype. CDR3 bases: TGTGCCACCAGCACCGGGCAGAACACTGAAGCTTTCTTT. Translation: CATSTGQNTEAFF. V gene TRBV15 combines with J gene TRBJ1-1, with D unclear. V gave up 4 bases and J gave up 1 base, with 7 bases separating them. In germline, CDR1 is LNHNV, CDR2 YYDKDF (reference sequence). This CDR3 has 13 residues.

For this clonotype: Compared with germline, one end of the junction differs, possibly owing to a read error. The chain is built from TRBV9 and TRBJ2-2, with D maybe TRBD1 (6 bases). CDR3 length: 18 residues. Germline V gene sequence: CDR1 SGDLS, CDR2 YYNGEE. As DNA, the CDR3 is TGTGCCAGCAGCGCTAGCTGGGACATCTGGTCGAACACCGTGGAGCTGTTTTTT. This translates into CASSASWDIWSNTVELFF.

This clonotype was recorded many times. The chain joins TRBV11-3 to TRBJ2-7; D is unresolved. Germline CDR1 reads SGHNT; CDR2 reads YENEEA. This CDR3 comprises 12 residues. Trimming removed 5 bases at V and 0 bases at J, with 5 bases between. CDR3 residues: CASSPSSYEQYF. For the CDR3, the DNA is TGTGCCAGCAGCCCGAGCTCCTACGAGCAGTACTTC.

This chain uses TRBV12-3 or TRBV12-4 with TRBJ1-1; maybe TRBD1 (5 bases). The CDR3 is 14 residues long. The V gene lost 7 bases and the J gene lost 0 bases, with 12 bases spanning the gap. The CDR3 sequence: CASIRETVNTEAFF. In nucleotides, the CDR3 is TGTGCCAGCATCAGGGAGACGGTGAACACTGAAGCTTTCTTT.

The table lists this clonotype with many counts. The V and J genes are TRBV4-1 and TRBJ2-3; perhaps TRBD2 as D (6 bases). The CDR3 length is 12 residues. V lost 4 bases and J lost 7, with 9 bases in between. Per the germline V gene, CDR1 is MGHRA and CDR2 is YSYEKL. The DNA of the CDR3 is TGCGCCAGCAGCCGAGGAGGGCATACGCAGTATTTT. Protein sequence: CASSRGGHTQYF.

Ten or more counts support this clonotype. The genes are TRBV18 and TRBJ2-4; 8 positions match TRBD1. The CDR3 covers 15 residues. V was pared by 2 bases and J by 7 bases, with 7 bases of the junction left unmatched. From germline, CDR1 is KGHSH and CDR2 LQKENI. The CDR3: CASSPFTDRANIQYF. The DNA for the CDR3 is TGTGCCAGCTCACCATTCACGGACAGGGCGAACATTCAGTACTTC.

Relative to its sample, this clonotype is medium-sized. V and J are TRBV7-9 and TRBJ2-1; 8 positions agree with TRBD1. The germline V gene has CDR1 SEHNR and CDR2 FQNEAQ (reference sequence). V gave up 6 bases and J gave up 14 bases; unmatched junction bases: 6. The CDR3 contains 11 residues. CDR3 sequence: CASSLTGEKFF. In DNA, the CDR3 is TGTGCCAGCAGTTTGACAGGGGAAAAGTTCTTC.

A word on this clonotype: This may arise from a read error, as a much more abundant clone is one base away. The rearrangement uses TRBV19 and TRBJ1-2; D is unresolved. Germline lookup yields CDR1 LNHDA and CDR2 SQIVND (reference sequence). The CDR3 extends over 14 amino acids. The CDR3 DNA reads as TGTGACAGTAGTATCCTCGGAACTAACTATGGCTACACCTTC. Protein: CDSSILGTNYGYTF.

A remark on this clonotype: Since a much larger clone is just one base distant, this may be a read error. This chain links TRBV7-9 with TRBJ2-5; 7 bases align to TRBD2. The CDR3 is 14 amino acids. Germline V gives CDR1 SEHNR, CDR2 FQNEAQ (reference sequence). Losses at the gene ends were 4 bases for V and 6 bases for J; bases not matched to a gene: 8. The CDR3 region is CASSSGLVGKTQYF. The CDR3 DNA reads TGTGCCAGCAGCTCTGGACTAGTGGGGAAGACCCAGTACTTC.